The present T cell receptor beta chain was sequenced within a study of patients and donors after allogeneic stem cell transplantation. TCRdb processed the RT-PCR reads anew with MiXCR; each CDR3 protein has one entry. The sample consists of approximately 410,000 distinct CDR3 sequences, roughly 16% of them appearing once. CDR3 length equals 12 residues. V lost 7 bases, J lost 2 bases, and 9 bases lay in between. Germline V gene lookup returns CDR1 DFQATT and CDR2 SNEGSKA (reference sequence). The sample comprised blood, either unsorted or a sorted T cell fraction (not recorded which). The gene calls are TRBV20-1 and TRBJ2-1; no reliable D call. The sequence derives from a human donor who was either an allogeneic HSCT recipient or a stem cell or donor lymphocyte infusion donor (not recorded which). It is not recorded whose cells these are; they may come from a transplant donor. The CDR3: CSVAEPYNEQFF. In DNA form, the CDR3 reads TGCAGTGTGGCCGAACCCTACAATGAGCAGTTCTTC.